Listed below are T cell receptor beta chains from one sample, sequenced in a study of somatic mutations in cytotoxic T cells in rheumatoid arthritis. The method was immunoSEQ multiplex PCR; TCRdb's version includes in-frame clones alone and lacks a portion of them. Among 13,000 or so clones listed, 65% to 85% were seen once. Sample: CD8+ T cells sorted from blood. These TCRs come from an adult with rheumatoid arthritis. Each CDR3 is given with its conserved first and last residue. The order of the fields is D gene, V gene, clone size, J gene, CDR3 protein, CDR3 DNA. The D gene is left open where the match is weak. Only some rows state a clone size, as once, few, many or a class for expanded clones.

.	TRBV5-4	once	TRBJ1-1	CASSLSSTEAFF	TGTGCCAGCAGCTTGTCCAGCACTGAAGCTTTCTTT
.	TRBV28	.	TRBJ2-7	CASSLGPSRSYEQYF	TGTGCCAGCAGTTTAGGCCCTTCCAGATCCTACGAGCAGTACTTC
.	TRBV18	.	TRBJ1-1	CASSPKEGNTEAFF	TGTGCCAGCTCACCAAAGGAGGGGAACACTGAAGCTTTCTTT
TRBD2	TRBV28	.	TRBJ2-5	CASAPGRVGETQYF	TGTGCCAGCGCACCCGGGAGGGTGGGAGAGACCCAGTACTTC
.	TRBV9	.	TRBJ1-2	CASSNRVELSGGYTF	TGTGCCAGCAGCAACCGGGTAGAGCTTTCTGGAGGCTACACCTTC
.	TRBV5-6	few	TRBJ2-4	CASSLPGGGLAKNIQYF	TGTGCCAGCAGCTTGCCAGGCGGAGGCTTAGCCAAAAACATTCAGTACTTC
.	TRBV29-1	.	TRBJ2-1	CSVPNQGFSYNEQFF	TGCAGCGTTCCAAATCAGGGGTTCTCCTACAATGAGCAGTTCTTC
TRBD2	TRBV4-2	few	TRBJ2-7	CASSAEAGVSYEQYF	TGTGCCAGCAGCGCCGAGGCGGGGGTCTCCTACGAGCAGTACTTC
.	TRBV19	.	TRBJ2-1	CASRAGSSYNEQFF	TGTGCCAGTAGAGCAGGGTCCTCCTACAATGAGCAGTTCTTC
.	TRBV28	.	TRBJ2-1	CASSLAGHREQFF	TGTGCCAGCAGTTTAGCGGGGCACCGAGAGCAGTTCTTC
.	TRBV27	.	TRBJ1-1	CASSYIGDNTEAFF	TGTGCCAGCAGTTATATCGGGGATAACACTGAAGCTTTCTTT
TRBD1	TRBV5-8	.	TRBJ2-3	CASSSGTGGADTQYF	TGTGCCAGCAGCTCCGGGACAGGGGGCGCAGATACGCAGTATTTT
TRBD2	TRBV9	once	TRBJ2-7	CASSSPSGGRIGGHEQYF	TGTGCCAGCAGTTCCCCTAGCGGGGGCAGGATCGGGGGACACGAGCAGTACTTC
.	TRBV28	.	TRBJ2-7	CASSKQVMAPEQYF	TGTGCCAGCAGTAAACAGGTAATGGCGCCCGAGCAGTACTTC
.	TRBV30	.	TRBJ1-2	CAWSGQRGGYTF	TGTGCCTGGAGTGGCCAGAGGGGCGGCTACACCTTC
TRBD2	TRBV7-6	.	TRBJ2-3	CASRSNLAGGSTDTQYF	TGTGCCAGCAGATCTAATCTAGCGGGGGGAAGCACAGATACGCAGTATTTT
.	TRBV6-1	.	TRBJ2-5	CATQHLQETQYF	TGTGCCACCCAACACCTCCAAGAGACCCAGTACTTC
.	TRBV7-9	few	TRBJ2-7	CASTTNGASFHEQYF	TGTGCCAGCACAACCAACGGGGCTAGCTTCCACGAGCAGTACTTC
.	TRBV9	once	TRBJ1-2	CASSVDAAGYGYTF	TGTGCCAGCAGCGTAGACGCCGCGGGCTATGGCTACACCTTC
.	TRBV29-1	.	TRBJ2-7	CSVEDTGYEQYF	TGCAGCGTTGAAGATACGGGATACGAGCAGTACTTC
TRBD1	TRBV6-4	.	TRBJ1-2	CASSGSTRDSKDGYTF	TGTGCCAGCAGTGGATCTACCCGGGACAGTAAGGATGGCTACACCTTC
TRBD1	TRBV2	.	TRBJ1-1	CASKRTGGTEAFF	TGTGCCAGCAAGAGGACAGGGGGGACTGAAGCTTTCTTT
.	TRBV7-7	.	TRBJ1-3	CASSSGTGIGNTIYF	TGTGCCAGCAGTTCCGGGACGGGGATTGGAAACACCATATATTTT
TRBD1	TRBV19	.	TRBJ2-7	CASSIRQGVEQYF	TGTGCCAGTAGTATAAGACAGGGGGTCGAGCAGTACTTC
.	TRBV27	.	TRBJ2-7	CALPSGEEDPYEQYF	TGTGCCCTACCGTCGGGAGAGGAGGATCCCTACGAGCAGTACTTC
TRBD1	TRBV28	.	TRBJ2-7	CASRHITPRPGQGIYEQYF	TGTGCCAGCAGACACATAACTCCCCGCCCGGGACAGGGTATCTACGAGCAGTACTTC
.	TRBV28	.	TRBJ2-5	CASSLPGQETQYF	TGTGCCAGCAGTTTACCCGGGCAAGAGACCCAGTACTTC
.	TRBV15	.	TRBJ1-1	CATSSPGHTEAFF	TGTGCCACCAGCAGCCCGGGACACACTGAAGCTTTCTTT
TRBD1	TRBV5-8	.	TRBJ1-1	CASSTDGTGDGWAFF	TGTGCCAGCAGCACTGATGGGACAGGGGACGGGTGGGCTTTCTTT
.	TRBV28	.	TRBJ2-7	CASSRLPQGYEQYF	TGTGCCAGCAGTCGTCTTCCACAGGGTTACGAGCAGTACTTC
.	TRBV10-2	.	TRBJ2-5	CASSESGTQYF	TGCGCCAGCAGTGAGTCTGGGACCCAGTACTTC
TRBD1	TRBV9	once	TRBJ1-3	CASSLTPTGPGNTIYF	TGTGCCAGCAGCCTAACTCCGACAGGGCCTGGAAACACCATATATTTT
.	TRBV5-6	.	TRBJ2-1	CASSLVRRSYNEQFF	TGTGCCAGCAGCTTGGTGAGGCGCTCCTACAATGAGCAGTTCTTC
.	TRBV7-9	.	TRBJ2-2	CASSPGAIGELFF	TGTGCCAGCAGCCCAGGGGCGATCGGGGAGCTGTTTTTT